The 8 T cell receptor beta chains reported below all come from one sample, sequenced in a study of regulatory T cells in long-lasting Graves disease. Time point defined: newly diagnosed GD, antithyroid drugs for less than 3 months. PBMCs were the source of the RNA used for TCR sequencing. With iRepertoire HTBI primers and Arm-PCR of CDR3 regions, TCR beta libraries were built. TCRdb re-derived calls from the multiplex PCR reads in MiXCR, one entry per CDR3 protein. Of 540,000 or so distinct CDR3 sequences in the sample, approximately 13% were seen once. A further study also used this sample, focusing on T cells in Graves' hyperthyroidism and ophthalmopathy.

The source material was peripheral blood mononuclear cells (PBMCs), sampled at new diagnosis, from a patient treated with antithyroid drugs. Source of these receptors: a man aged 30 to 39 with Graves disease.

This clonotype has a count of ten or more. This chain uses TRBV2 with TRBJ2-3; D is uncertain. Germline V gene data show CDR1 as SNHLY and CDR2 as FYNNEI. The CDR3 consists of 15 residues. Trimming removed 1 base at V and 1 base at J, with 9 bases between. This CDR3 is CASSEGLRGTDTQYF. As DNA, the CDR3 is TGTGCCAGCAGTGAAGGGCTAAGGGGCACAGATACGCAGTATTTT.

Only a few counts were recorded for this clonotype. The rearrangement uses TRBV6-1 and TRBJ2-1; TRBD2 agrees at 8 bases. Per the germline V gene, CDR1 is MNHNS and CDR2 is SASEGT. V was clipped by 7 bases and J by 8 bases; unmatched bases: 13. The CDR3 is made up of 15 amino acids. The CDR3 region is CASKKSVAGFHEQFF. In DNA, the CDR3 is TGTGCCAGCAAGAAGTCGGTAGCGGGATTCCATGAGCAGTTCTTC.

The rearrangement joins TRBV5-5 to TRBJ2-7; D is ambiguous. The length of the CDR3 is 16 residues. The V gene lost 1 base and the J gene lost 3 bases, with 17 bases spanning the gap. Germline loops: CDR1 SGHKS, CDR2 YYEKEE (reference sequence). For the CDR3, the DNA is TGTGCCAGCAGCTTGCTTATTACAGCAATGAACTACGAGCAGTACTTC. It is translated as CASSLLITAMNYEQYF.

As for this clonotype: An end of the junction differs from the germline gene, which may be a read error. The rearrangement uses TRBV9 and TRBJ2-1; D ambiguous. This CDR3 has 13 amino acids. The V gene's germline CDR1 is SGDLS and CDR2 YYNGEE. CDR3 in DNA: TGCGCCAGCAGCCATATCGACCTCAATGAGCAGTTCTTC. Its protein is CASSHIDLNEQFF.

This sequence joins TRBV6-1 and TRBJ1-2, with D possibly TRBD1 on 6 matching bases. CDR1 MNHNS and CDR2 SASEGT come from the germline V gene. The V end was cut by 6 bases, the J end by 0 bases, with 14 bases between. The CDR3 extends over 15 amino acids. CDR3 sequence reads: CASSSPDSSNYGYTF. The DNA for the CDR3 is TGTGCCAGCAGCTCCCCGGACAGTTCTAACTATGGCTACACCTTC.

This clonotype was counted ten times or more. This chain links TRBV7-7 with TRBJ2-3, with 9 bases aligning to TRBD1. From germline, CDR1 is SSHAT and CDR2 FNYEAQ (reference sequence). This CDR3 is built from 14 residues. V shed 5 bases and J 4 bases; nucleotides not matched to a gene: 4. The CDR3: CASSPRTGADTQYF. The CDR3 DNA follows: TGTGCCAGCAGCCCACGGACAGGGGCAGATACGCAGTATTTT.

This clonotype was observed at least ten times. This CDR3 is CASSPGAETQYF. Written as DNA, the CDR3 is TGTGCCAGCTCACCAGGGGCAGAGACCCAGTACTTC. This chain joins TRBV18 and TRBJ2-5, with D tentatively TRBD1 (5 bases). CDR1 and CDR2 (germline): KGHSH, LQKENI. This CDR3 comprises 12 residues. The ends were cut back, 2 bases at V and 4 bases at J, with 5 bases in the middle.

At least ten counts were recorded for this clonotype. This chain joins TRBV12-3 or TRBV12-4 and TRBJ2-7; 9 bases match TRBD2. V lost 4 bases to trimming and J lost 0 bases; unmatched junction nucleotides: 13. The CDR3 length is 18 residues. The CDR3 loop reads CASSWAQGLAGSSYEQYF. As DNA, the CDR3 is TGTGCCAGCAGTTGGGCCCAGGGGCTAGCGGGGTCCTCCTACGAGCAGTACTTC.